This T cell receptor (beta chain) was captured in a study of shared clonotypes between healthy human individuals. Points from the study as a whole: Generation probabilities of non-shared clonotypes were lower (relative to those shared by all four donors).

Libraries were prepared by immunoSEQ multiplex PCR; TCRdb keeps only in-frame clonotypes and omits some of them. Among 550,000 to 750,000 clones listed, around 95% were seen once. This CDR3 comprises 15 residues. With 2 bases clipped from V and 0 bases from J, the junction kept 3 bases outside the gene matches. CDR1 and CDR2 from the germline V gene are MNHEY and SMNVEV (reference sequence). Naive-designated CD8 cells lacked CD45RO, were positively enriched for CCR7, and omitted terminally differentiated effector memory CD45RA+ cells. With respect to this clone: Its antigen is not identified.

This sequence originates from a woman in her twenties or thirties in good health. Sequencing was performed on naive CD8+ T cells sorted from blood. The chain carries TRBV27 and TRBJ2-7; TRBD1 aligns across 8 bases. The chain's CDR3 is CASSLGQGASYEQYF. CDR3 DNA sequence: TGTGCCAGCAGTTTAGGGCAGGGGGCCTCCTACGAGCAGTACTTC.